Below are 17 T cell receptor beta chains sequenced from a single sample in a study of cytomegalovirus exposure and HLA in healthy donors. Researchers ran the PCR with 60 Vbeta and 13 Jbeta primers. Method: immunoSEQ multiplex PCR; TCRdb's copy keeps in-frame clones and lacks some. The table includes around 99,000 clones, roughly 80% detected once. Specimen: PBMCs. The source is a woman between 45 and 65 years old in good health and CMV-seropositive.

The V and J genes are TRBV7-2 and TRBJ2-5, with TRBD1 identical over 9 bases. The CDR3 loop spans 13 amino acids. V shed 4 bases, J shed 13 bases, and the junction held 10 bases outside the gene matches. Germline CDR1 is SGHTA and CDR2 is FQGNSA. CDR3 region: CASSSPGQGVRYF. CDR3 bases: TGTGCCAGCAGCTCCCCGGGACAGGGTGTAAGGTACTTC.

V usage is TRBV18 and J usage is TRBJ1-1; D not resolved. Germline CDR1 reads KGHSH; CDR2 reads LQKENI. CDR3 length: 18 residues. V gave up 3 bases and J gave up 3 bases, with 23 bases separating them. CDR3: CASSPSFFRIEGDTEAFF. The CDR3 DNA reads TGTGCCAGCTCACCCTCCTTCTTTCGGATCGAGGGAGACACTGAAGCTTTCTTT.

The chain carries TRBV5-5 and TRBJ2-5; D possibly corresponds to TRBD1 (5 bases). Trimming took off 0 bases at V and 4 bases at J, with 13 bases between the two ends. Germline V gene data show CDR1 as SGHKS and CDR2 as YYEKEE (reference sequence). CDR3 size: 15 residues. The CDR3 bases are TGTGCCAGCAGCTTGGGGTCAGGGAATAGAGAGACCCAGTACTTC. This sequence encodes CASSLGSGNRETQYF.

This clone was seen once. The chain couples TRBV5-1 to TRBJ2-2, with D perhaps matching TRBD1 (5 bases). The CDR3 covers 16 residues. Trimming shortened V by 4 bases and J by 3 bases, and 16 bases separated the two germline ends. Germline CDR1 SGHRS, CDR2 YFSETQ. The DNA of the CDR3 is TGCGCCAGCAGCGACATCACAGGCCGAGACACCGGGGAGCTGTTTTTT. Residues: CASSDITGRDTGELFF.

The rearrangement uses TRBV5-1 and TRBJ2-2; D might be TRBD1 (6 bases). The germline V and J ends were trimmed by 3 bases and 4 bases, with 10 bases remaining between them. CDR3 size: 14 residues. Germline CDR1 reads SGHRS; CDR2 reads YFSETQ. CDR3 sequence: CASSSGHPTGELFF. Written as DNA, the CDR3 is TGCGCCAGCAGCTCGGGACACCCCACCGGGGAGCTGTTTTTT. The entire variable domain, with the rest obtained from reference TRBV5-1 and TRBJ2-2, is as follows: KAGVTQTPRYLIKTRGQQVTLSCSPISGHRSVSWYQQTPGQGLQFLFEYFSETQRNKGNFPGRFSGRQFSNSRSEMNVSTLELGDSALYLCASSSGHPTGELFFGEGSRLTVL.

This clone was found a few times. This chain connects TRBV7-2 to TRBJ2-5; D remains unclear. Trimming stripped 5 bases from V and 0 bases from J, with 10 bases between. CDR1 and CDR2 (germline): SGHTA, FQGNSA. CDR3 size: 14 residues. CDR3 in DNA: TGTGCCAGCAGCCCCCTTTCCCACCAAGAGACCCAGTACTTC. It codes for CASSPLSHQETQYF.

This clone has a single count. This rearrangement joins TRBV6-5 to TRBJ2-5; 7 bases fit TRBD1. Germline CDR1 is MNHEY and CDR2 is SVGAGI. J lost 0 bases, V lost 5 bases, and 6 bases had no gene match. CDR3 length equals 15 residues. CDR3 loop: CASSPRDRHQETQYF. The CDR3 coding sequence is TGTGCCAGCAGTCCCCGGGACAGACACCAAGAGACCCAGTACTTC.

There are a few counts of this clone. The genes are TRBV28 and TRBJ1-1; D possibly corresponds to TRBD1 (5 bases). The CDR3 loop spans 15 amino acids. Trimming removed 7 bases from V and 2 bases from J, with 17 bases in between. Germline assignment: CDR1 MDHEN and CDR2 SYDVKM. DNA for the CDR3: TGTGCCAGCAATCAGGGAAGGAGTGGAAACACTGAAGCTTTCTTT. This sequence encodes CASNQGRSGNTEAFF.

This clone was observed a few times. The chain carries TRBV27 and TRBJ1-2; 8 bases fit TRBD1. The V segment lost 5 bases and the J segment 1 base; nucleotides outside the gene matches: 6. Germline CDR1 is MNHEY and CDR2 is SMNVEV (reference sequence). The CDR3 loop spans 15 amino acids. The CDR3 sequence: CASSPWDRSNYGYTF. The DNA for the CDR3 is TGTGCCAGCAGTCCCTGGGACAGGAGTAACTATGGCTACACCTTC.

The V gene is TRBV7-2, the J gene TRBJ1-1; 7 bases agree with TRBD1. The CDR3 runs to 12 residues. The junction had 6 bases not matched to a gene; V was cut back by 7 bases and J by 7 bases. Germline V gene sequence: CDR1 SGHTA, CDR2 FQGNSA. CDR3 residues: CASNNRGGEAFF. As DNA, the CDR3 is TGTGCCAGCAACAACAGGGGTGGTGAAGCTTTCTTT.

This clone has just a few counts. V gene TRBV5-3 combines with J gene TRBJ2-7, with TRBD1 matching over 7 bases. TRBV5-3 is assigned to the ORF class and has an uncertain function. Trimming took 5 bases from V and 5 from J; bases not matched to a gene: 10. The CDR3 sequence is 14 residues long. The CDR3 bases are TGTGCCAGAAGTAAAGGACAGGAGACCGACGAGCAGTACTTC. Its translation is CARSKGQETDEQYF.

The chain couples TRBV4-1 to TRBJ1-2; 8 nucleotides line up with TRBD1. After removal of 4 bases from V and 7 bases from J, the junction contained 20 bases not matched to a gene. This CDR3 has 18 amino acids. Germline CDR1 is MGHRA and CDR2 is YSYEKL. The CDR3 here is CASSRIRGQDSFSGGYTF. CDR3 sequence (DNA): TGCGCCAGCAGCCGGATCAGGGGGCAAGATTCCTTCTCCGGTGGCTACACCTTC.

Here the CDR3 reads CASSAQGALYGYTF. The CDR3 DNA is TGTGCCAGCAGTGCACAGGGAGCTCTCTATGGCTACACCTTC. The V call is TRBV25-1, the J call TRBJ1-2, with D possibly matching TRBD1 (6 bases). The CDR3 loop spans 14 amino acids. V was cut by 4 bases and J by 4 bases, with 13 bases left in between. Germline V CDR1 and CDR2: MGHDK, SYGVNS.

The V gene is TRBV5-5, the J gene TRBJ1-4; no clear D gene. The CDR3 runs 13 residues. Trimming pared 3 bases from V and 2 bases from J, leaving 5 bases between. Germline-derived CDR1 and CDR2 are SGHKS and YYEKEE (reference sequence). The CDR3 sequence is CASSSGTNEKLFF. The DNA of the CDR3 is TGTGCCAGCAGCTCCGGGACTAATGAAAAACTGTTTTTT.

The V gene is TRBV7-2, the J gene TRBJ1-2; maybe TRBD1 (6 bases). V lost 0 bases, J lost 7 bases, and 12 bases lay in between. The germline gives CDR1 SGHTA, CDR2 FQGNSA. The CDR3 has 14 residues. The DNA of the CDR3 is TGTGCCAGCAGCTTAGCTTCCATGGGGGCTGGCTACACCTTC. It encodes CASSLASMGAGYTF.

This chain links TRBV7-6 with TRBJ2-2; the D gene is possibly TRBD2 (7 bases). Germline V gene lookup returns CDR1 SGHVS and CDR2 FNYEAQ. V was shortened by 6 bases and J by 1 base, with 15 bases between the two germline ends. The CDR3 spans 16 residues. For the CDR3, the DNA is TGTGCCAGCAGGGAAATCGGGGGGCAGAACACCGGGGAGCTGTTTTTT. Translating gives CASREIGGQNTGELFF.

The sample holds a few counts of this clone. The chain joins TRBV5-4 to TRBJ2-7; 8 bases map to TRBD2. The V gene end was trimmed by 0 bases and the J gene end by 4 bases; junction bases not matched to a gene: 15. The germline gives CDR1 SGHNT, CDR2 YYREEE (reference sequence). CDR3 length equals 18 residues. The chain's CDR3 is CASSLVGGAGAGKYEQYF. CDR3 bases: TGTGCCAGCAGCTTGGTTGGAGGAGCGGGAGCAGGGAAATACGAGCAGTACTTC.